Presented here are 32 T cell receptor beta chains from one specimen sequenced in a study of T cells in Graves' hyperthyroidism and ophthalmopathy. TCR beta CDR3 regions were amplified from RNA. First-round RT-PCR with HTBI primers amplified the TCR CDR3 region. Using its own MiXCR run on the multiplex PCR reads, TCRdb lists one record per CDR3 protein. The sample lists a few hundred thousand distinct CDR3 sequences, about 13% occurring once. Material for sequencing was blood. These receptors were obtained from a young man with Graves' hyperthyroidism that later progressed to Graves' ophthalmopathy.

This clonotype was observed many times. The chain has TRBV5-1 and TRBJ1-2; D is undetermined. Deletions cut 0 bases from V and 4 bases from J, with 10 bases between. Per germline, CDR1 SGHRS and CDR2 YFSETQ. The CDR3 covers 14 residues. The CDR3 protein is CASSLGGSRYGYTF. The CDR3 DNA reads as TGCGCCAGCAGCTTGGGTGGGAGTCGCTATGGCTACACCTTC.

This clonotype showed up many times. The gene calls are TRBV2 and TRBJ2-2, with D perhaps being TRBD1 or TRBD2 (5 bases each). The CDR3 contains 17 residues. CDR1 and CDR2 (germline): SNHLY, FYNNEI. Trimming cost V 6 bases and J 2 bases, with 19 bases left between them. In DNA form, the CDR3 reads TGTGCCAGCAGCCGGGACCTCGCGTTCCCCAACACCGGGGAGCTGTTTTTT. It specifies CASSRDLAFPNTGELFF.

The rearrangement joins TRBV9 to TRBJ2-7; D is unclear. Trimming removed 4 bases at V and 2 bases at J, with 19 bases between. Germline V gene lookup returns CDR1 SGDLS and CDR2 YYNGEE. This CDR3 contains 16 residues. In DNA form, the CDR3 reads TGTGCCAGCAGCCCTCGGCCAGCTCGAAAAGCCTACGAGCAGTACTTC. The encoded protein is CASSPRPARKAYEQYF.

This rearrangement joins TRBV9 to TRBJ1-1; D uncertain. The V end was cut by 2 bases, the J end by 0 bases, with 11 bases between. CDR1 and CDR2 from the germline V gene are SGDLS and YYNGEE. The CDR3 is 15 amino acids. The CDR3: CASSVRADMNTEAFF. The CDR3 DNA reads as TGTGCCAGCAGCGTTCGGGCAGACATGAACACTGAAGCTTTCTTT. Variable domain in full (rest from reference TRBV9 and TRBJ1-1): DSGVTQTPKHLITATGQRVTLRCSPRSGDLSVYWYQQSLDQGLQFLIQYYNGEERAKGNILERFSAQQFPDLHSELNLSSLELGDSALYFCASSVRADMNTEAFFGQGTRLTVV.

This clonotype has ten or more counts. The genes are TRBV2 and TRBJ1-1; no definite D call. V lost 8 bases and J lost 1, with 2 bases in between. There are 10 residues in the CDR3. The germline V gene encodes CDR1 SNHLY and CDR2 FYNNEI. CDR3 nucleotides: TGTGCCAGCCAGAACACTGAAGCTTTCTTT. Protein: CASQNTEAFF. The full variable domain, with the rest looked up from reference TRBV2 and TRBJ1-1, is EPEVTQTPSHQVTQMGQEVILRCVPISNHLYFYWYRQILGQKVEFLVSFYNNEISEKSEIFDDQFSVERPDGSNFTLKIRSTKLEDSAMYFCASQNTEAFFGQGTRLTVV.

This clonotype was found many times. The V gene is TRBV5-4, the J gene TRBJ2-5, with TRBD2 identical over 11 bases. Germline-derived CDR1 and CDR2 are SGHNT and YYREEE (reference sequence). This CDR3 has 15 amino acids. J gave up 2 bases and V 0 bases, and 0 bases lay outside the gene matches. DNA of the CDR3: TGTGCCAGCAGCTTGGGACTAGCGGGGCAAGAGACCCAGTACTTC. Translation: CASSLGLAGQETQYF.

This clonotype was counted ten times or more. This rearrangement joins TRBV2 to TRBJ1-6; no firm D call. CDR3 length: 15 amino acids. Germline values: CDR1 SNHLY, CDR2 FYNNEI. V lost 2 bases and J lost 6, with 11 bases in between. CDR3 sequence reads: CASSESEGSNSPLHF. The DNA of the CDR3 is TGTGCCAGCAGTGAATCCGAGGGCTCTAATTCACCCCTCCACTTT.

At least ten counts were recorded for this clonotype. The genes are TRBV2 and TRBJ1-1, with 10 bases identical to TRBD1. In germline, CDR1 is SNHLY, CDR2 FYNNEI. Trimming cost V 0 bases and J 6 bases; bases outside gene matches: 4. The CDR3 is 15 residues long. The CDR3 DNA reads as TGTGCCAGCAGTGAAGCTCGGACAGGGGGGCCTGAAGCTTTCTTT. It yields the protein CASSEARTGGPEAFF.

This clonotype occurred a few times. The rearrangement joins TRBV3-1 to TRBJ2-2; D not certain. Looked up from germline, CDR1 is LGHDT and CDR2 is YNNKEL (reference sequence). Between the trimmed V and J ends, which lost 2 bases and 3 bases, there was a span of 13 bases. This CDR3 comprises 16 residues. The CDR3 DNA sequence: TGTGCCAGCAGCCAACTGAAGCGTCCGGACACCGGGGAGCTGTTTTTT. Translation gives CASSQLKRPDTGELFF.

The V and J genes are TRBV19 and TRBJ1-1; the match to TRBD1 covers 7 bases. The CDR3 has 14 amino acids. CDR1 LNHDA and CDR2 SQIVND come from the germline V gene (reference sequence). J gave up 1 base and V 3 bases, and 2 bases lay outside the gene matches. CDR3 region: CASSIGQANTEAFF. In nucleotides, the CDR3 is TGTGCCAGTAGTATCGGACAGGCGAACACTGAAGCTTTCTTT.

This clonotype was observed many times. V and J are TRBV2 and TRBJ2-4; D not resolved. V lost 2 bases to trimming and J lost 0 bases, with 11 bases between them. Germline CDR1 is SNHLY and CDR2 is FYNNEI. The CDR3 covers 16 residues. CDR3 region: CASSERAKLAKNIQYF. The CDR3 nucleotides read TGTGCCAGCAGTGAACGTGCCAAACTAGCCAAAAACATTCAGTACTTC.

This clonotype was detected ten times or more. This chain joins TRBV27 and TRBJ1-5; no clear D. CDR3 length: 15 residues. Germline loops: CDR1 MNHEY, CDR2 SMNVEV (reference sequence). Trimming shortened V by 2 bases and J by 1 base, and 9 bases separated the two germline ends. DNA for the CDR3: TGTGCCAGCAGTTTAAGCCTTGGGAGCAATCAGCCCCAGCATTTT. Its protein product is CASSLSLGSNQPQHF.

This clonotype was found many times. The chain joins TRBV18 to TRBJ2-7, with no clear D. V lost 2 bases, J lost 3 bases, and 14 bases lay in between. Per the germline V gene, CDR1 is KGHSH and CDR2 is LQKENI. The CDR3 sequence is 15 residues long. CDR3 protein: CASSPGAGLYYEQYF. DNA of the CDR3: TGTGCCAGCTCACCAGGCGCAGGTCTTTACTACGAGCAGTACTTC.

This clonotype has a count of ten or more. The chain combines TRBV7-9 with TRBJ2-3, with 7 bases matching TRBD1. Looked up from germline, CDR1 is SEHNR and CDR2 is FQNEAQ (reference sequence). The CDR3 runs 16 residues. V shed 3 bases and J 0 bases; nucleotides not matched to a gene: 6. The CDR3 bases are TGTGCCAGCAGCTTCAATCCGACAGGGAGCACAGATACGCAGTATTTT. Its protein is CASSFNPTGSTDTQYF.

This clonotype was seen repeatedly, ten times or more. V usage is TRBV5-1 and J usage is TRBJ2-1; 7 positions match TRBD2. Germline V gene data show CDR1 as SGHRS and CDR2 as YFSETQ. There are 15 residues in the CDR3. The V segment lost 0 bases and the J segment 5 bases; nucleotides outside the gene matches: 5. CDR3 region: CASSLAPGGNNEQFF. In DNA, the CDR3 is TGCGCCAGCAGCTTGGCCCCGGGGGGTAACAATGAGCAGTTCTTC.

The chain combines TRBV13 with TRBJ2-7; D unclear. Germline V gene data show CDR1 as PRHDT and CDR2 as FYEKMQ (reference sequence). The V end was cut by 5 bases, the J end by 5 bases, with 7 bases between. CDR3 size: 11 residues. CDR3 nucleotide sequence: TGTGCCAGCAGCGTAAACGACGAGCAGTACTTC. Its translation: CASSVNDEQYF.

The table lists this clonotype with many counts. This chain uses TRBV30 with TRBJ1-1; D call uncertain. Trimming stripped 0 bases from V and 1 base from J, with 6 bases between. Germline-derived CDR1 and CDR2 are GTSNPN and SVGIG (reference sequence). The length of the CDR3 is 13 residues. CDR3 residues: CAWSVQENTEAFF. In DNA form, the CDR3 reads TGTGCCTGGAGTGTCCAGGAGAACACTGAAGCTTTCTTT.

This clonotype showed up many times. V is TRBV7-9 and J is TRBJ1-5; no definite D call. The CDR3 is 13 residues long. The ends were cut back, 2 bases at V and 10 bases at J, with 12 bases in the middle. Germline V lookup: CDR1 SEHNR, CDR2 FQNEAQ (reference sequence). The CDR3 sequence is CASSLSTSGPQHF. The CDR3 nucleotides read TGTGCCAGCAGCTTAAGCACCTCAGGCCCCCAGCATTTT.

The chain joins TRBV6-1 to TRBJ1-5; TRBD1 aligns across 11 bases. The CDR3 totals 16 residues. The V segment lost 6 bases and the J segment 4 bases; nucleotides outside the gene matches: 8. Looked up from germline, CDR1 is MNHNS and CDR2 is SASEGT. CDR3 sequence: CASSSGTGGWNQPQHF. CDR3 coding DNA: TGTGCCAGCAGCTCCGGGACAGGGGGTTGGAATCAGCCCCAGCATTTT.

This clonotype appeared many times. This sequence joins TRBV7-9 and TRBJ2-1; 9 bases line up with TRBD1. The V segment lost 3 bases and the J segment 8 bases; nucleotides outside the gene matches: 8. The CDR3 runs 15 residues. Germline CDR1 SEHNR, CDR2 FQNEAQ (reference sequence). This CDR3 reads CASSFLGTGSDEQFF. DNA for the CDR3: TGTGCCAGCAGCTTTCTCGGGACAGGGAGCGATGAGCAGTTCTTC.

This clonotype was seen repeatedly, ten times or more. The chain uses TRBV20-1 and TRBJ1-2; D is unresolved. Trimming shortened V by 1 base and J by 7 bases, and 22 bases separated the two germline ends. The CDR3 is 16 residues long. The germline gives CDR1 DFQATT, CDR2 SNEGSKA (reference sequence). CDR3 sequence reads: CSARGRAIGSSGGYTF. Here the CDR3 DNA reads TGCAGTGCTAGAGGGCGGGCCATCGGCTCCTCGGGTGGCTACACCTTC.

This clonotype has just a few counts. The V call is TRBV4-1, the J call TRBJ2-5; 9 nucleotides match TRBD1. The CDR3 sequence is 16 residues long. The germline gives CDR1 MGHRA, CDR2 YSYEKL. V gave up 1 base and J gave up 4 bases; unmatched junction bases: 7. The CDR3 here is CASSQVLQGARETQYF. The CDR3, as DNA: TGCGCCAGCAGCCAAGTTCTACAGGGGGCGAGAGAGACCCAGTACTTC.

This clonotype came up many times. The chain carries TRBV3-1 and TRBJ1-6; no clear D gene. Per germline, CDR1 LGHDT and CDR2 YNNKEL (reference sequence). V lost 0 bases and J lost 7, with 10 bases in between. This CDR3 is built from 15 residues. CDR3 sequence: CASSQEKSENSPLHF. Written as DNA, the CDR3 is TGTGCCAGCAGCCAAGAGAAGAGCGAGAATTCACCCCTCCACTTT.

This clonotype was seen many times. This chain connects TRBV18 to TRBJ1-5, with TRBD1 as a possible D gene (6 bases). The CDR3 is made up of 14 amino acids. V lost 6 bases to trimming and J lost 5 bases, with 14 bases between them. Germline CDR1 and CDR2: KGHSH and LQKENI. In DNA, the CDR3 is TGTGCCAGCTCCCCAGACAGGAGGGATCAGCCCCAGCATTTT. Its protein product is CASSPDRRDQPQHF.

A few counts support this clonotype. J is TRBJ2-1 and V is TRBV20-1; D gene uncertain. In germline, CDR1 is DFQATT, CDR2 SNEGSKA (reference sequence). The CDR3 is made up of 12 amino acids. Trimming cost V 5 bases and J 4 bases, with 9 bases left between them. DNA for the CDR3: TGCAGTGCTTCGGTTGGGTACAATGAGCAGTTCTTC. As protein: CSASVGYNEQFF.

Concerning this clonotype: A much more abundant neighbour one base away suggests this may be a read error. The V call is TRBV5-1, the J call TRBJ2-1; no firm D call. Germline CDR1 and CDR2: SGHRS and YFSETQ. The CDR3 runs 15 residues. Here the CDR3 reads CASTNVGDGYNEQLF. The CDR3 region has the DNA TGCGCCAGCACTAACGTCGGTGACGGGTACAATGAGCAGCTCTTC.

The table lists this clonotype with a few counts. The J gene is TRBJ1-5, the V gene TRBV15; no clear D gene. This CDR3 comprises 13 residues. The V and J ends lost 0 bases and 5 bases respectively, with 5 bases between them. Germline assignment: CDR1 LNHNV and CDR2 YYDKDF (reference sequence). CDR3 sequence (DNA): TGTGCCACCAGCAGAGATTACGATCAGCCCCAGCATTTT. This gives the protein CATSRDYDQPQHF.

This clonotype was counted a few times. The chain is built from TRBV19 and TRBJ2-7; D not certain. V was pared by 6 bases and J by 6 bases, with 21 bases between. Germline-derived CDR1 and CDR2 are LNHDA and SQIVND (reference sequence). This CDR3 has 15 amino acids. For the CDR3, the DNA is TGTGCCAGTAGCCCCTTTATTGGGGATCAAGTCGAGCAGTACTTC. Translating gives CASSPFIGDQVEQYF. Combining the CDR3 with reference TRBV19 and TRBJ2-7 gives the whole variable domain DGGITQSPKYLFRKEGQNVTLSCEQNLNHDAMYWYRQDPGQGLRLIYYSQIVNDFQKGDIAEGYSVSREKKESFPLTVTSAQKNPTAFYLCASSPFIGDQVEQYFGPGTRLTVT.

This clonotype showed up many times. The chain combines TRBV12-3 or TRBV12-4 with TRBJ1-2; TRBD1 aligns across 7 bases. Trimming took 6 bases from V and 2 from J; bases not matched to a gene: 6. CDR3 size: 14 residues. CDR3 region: CASSPTGTNYGYTF. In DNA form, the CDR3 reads TGTGCCAGCAGCCCGACAGGGACCAACTATGGCTACACCTTC.

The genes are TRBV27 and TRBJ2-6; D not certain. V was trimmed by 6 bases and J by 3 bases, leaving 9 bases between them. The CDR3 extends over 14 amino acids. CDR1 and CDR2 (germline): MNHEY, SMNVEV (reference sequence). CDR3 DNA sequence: TGTGCCAGCAGCCCCTTGTTTGGGGCCAACGTCCTGACTTTC. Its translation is CASSPLFGANVLTF.

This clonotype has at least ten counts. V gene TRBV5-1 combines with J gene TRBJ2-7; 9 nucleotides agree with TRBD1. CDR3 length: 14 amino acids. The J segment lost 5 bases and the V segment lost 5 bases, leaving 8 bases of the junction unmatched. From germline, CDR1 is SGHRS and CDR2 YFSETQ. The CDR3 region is CASSSGTGKNEQYF. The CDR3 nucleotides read TGCGCCAGCAGTTCCGGGACAGGGAAAAACGAGCAGTACTTC.

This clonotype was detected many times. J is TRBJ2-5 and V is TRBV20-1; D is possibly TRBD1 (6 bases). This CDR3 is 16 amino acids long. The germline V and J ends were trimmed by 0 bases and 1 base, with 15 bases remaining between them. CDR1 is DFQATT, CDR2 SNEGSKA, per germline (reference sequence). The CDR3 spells CSARDPPLQGQETQYF. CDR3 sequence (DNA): TGCAGTGCTAGAGATCCCCCCTTACAGGGCCAAGAGACCCAGTACTTC.